These 3 T cell receptor beta chains came from one sample sequenced in a study of T cell responses to AZD1222 COVID-19 vaccine. Assay: immunoSEQ multiplex PCR; the TCRdb copy retains only in-frame clones and omits some. The sample shows some 96,000 clones, more than 70% of them seen only once. Sequenced material: peripheral blood, taken on day 0 of MenACWY control vaccination. The receptors come from an adult in good health.

The chain has TRBV6-5 and TRBJ2-2, with D perhaps assigned TRBD1 or TRBD2 (5 bases each). Germline V gene sequence: CDR1 MNHEY, CDR2 SVGAGI. The V end lost 4 bases, the J end lost 1 base, and 10 bases lay between the germline ends. The CDR3 extends over 15 amino acids. CDR3 DNA sequence: TGTGCCAGCAGTTCCGGGACGGAGAACACCGGGGAGCTGTTTTTT. Translated: CASSSGTENTGELFF.

The chain uses TRBV6-4 and TRBJ1-1, with D uncertain. The V end lost 4 bases, the J end lost 0 bases, and 6 bases lay between the germline ends. The CDR3 spans 13 residues. Germline assignment: CDR1 MRHNA and CDR2 SNTAGT. CDR3 bases: TGTGCCAGCAGTGTGACGGTGAACACTGAAGCTTTCTTT. Protein sequence: CASSVTVNTEAFF.

The chain is built from TRBV4-3 and TRBJ1-6, with a tentative D call TRBD1 (6 bases). The CDR3 sequence is 18 residues long. Germline assignment: CDR1 LGHNA and CDR2 YSLEER. The ends were cut back, 0 bases at V and 5 bases at J, with 17 bases in the middle. The CDR3 DNA is TGCGCCAGCAGCCAAGATGGGGGCGGGCGTGGGCATAATTCACCCCTCCACTTT. It encodes CASSQDGGGRGHNSPLHF.